Here is one TCR beta chain with its context. Its target is not known. The data were taken from a study of T cell responses to AZD1222 COVID-19 vaccine. Study outcomes and limitations: Among those given AZD1222, only six were seropositive at baseline. Elevations in Spike-specific TCR breadth and depth followed administration of two AZD1222 doses.

Sequencing was performed with immunoSEQ multiplex PCR; in TCRdb, only in-frame clones are kept and a portion is missing. Seen here are 35,000 to 50,000 clones, roughly 77% observed once, and the top ten hold roughly a fifth. This CDR3 contains 11 residues. The V end lost 2 bases, the J end lost 12 bases, and 7 bases lay between the germline ends. Germline V gene lookup returns CDR1 SNHLY and CDR2 FYNNEI. The rearrangement uses TRBV2 and TRBJ1-4; no firm D call. This TCR came from an adult who received the MenACWY meningococcal vaccine as a control. Sequencing used peripheral blood, obtained 28 days after the second dose of the MenACWY control vaccine. The CDR3 DNA sequence: TGTGCCAGCAGTGAATGGGGTGAACTGTTTTTT. Protein product: CASSEWGELFF.